These 21 T cell receptor beta chains were all obtained from the same sample, sequenced in a study of cytomegalovirus exposure and HLA in healthy donors. 13 Jbeta primers and 60 Vbeta primers were used for the PCR. Profiled with immunoSEQ multiplex PCR; TCRdb holds only in-frame clones, not every one. The profile shows more than 95,000 clones, 15% to 20% of them singletons. The sequencing sample was made of PBMCs. These receptors all come from a female donor in good health and CMV-seropositive.

This clone has only a few counts. The chain combines TRBV9 with TRBJ2-7; 8 nucleotides match TRBD1. The CDR3 runs to 15 residues. The ends lost 0 bases at V and 3 bases at J; junction bases unmatched: 5. Germline V gene lookup returns CDR1 SGDLS and CDR2 YYNGEE. The CDR3 DNA sequence: TGTGCCAGCAGCGTAGAAGGCAGGGGGCACTACGAGCAGTACTTC. Amino acids: CASSVEGRGHYEQYF.

This chain uses TRBV5-8 with TRBJ1-1; no firm D call. Trimming removed 0 bases at V and 0 bases at J, with 12 bases between. This CDR3 is 16 amino acids long. Germline CDR1 and CDR2: SGHTS and YDEGEE. The DNA for the CDR3 is TGTGCCAGCAGCTTGGCTACTGACTTCATGAACACTGAAGCTTTCTTT. This gives the protein CASSLATDFMNTEAFF.

The chain joins TRBV7-9 to TRBJ1-1; 7 bases fit TRBD1. The CDR3 spans 13 residues. Germline CDR1 SEHNR, CDR2 FQNEAQ (reference sequence). Unmatched junction bases numbered 5, after V lost 0 bases and J lost 10 bases. Written as DNA, the CDR3 is TGTGCCAGCAGCTTAGCCGGGACAGTGGCAGCTTTCTTT. It encodes CASSLAGTVAAFF.

Here the CDR3 DNA reads TGCAGCGTTGAGGCCGCAGGGAGGAGCACAGATACGCAGTATTTT. It is translated as CSVEAAGRSTDTQYF. The V call is TRBV29-1, the J call TRBJ2-3, with TRBD2 as a possible D gene (6 bases). Per germline, CDR1 SQVTM and CDR2 ANQGSEA. This CDR3 is built from 15 residues. V lost 3 bases to trimming and J lost 0 bases, with 13 bases between them.

The chain combines TRBV15 with TRBJ2-7; 12 positions match TRBD2. Germline values: CDR1 LNHNV, CDR2 YYDKDF (reference sequence). The CDR3 is 15 amino acids. Trimming at V came to 2 bases and at J to 5 bases, leaving 4 bases not matched to a gene. The CDR3 loop is CATSRRTSGGNEQYF. CDR3 in DNA: TGTGCCACCAGCAGACGTACTAGCGGGGGGAACGAGCAGTACTTC. Drawing the rest from reference TRBV15 and TRBJ2-7, the complete variable domain is DAMVIQNPRYQVTQFGKPVTLSCSQTLNHNVMYWYQQKSSQAPKLLFHYYDKDFNNEADTPDNFQSRRPNTSFCFLDIRSPGLGDTAMYLCATSRRTSGGNEQYFGPGTRLTVT.

This clone has a handful of counts. The CDR3 here is CASRWASGLLNYEQYF. DNA of the CDR3: TGTGCCAGCAGGTGGGCTAGCGGGTTACTCAACTACGAGCAGTACTTC. V usage is TRBV7-2 and J usage is TRBJ2-7; 8 positions match TRBD2. V shed 6 bases and J 3 bases; nucleotides not matched to a gene: 13. This CDR3 contains 16 residues. Germline lookup yields CDR1 SGHTA and CDR2 FQGNSA.

This clone has more than one count but fewer than ten. The V call is TRBV5-5, the J call TRBJ2-7; TRBD1 might be the D (6 bases). The V end lost 1 base, the J end lost 3 bases, and 11 bases lay between the germline ends. Germline V gene data show CDR1 as SGHKS and CDR2 as YYEKEE (reference sequence). CDR3 length: 14 residues. The CDR3 region is CASSLTVRGYEQYF. CDR3 bases: TGTGCCAGCAGCTTGACCGTCAGGGGCTACGAGCAGTACTTC.

The table lists this clone with a few counts. V and J are TRBV10-3 and TRBJ2-7, with D possibly TRBD1 on 6 matching bases. CDR3 length equals 14 residues. Deletions cut 2 bases from V and 0 bases from J, with 8 bases between. Germline V lookup: CDR1 ENHRY, CDR2 SYGVKD. This CDR3 reads CAISEQGSSYEQYF. CDR3 nucleotide sequence: TGTGCCATCAGTGAGCAGGGGAGCTCCTACGAGCAGTACTTC.

There are a few counts of this clone. The rearrangement links TRBV5-5 to TRBJ2-1; TRBD2 matches 8 bases. V dropped 1 base and J dropped 8; count of bases not matched to a gene: 5. CDR3 length equals 14 residues. The germline V gene has CDR1 SGHKS and CDR2 YYEKEE (reference sequence). The CDR3 region has the DNA TGTGCCAGCAGCTTGTCCGGGGGGGCCTATGAGCAGTTCTTC. Encoded protein: CASSLSGGAYEQFF. The whole variable domain, remainder taken from reference TRBV5-5 and TRBJ2-1, is DAGVTQSPTHLIKTRGQQVTLRCSPISGHKSVSWYQQVLGQGPQFIFQYYEKEERGRGNFPDRFSARQFPNYSSELNVNALLLGDSALYLCASSLSGGAYEQFFGPGTRLTVL.

This clone came up a few times. The rearrangement joins TRBV28 to TRBJ1-2; 10 nucleotides agree with TRBD1. This CDR3 has 14 amino acids. The germline V gene has CDR1 MDHEN and CDR2 SYDVKM. J was trimmed by 8 bases and V by 8 bases; bases with no gene match: 11. CDR3: CASGRQGAWEGYTF. CDR3 DNA sequence: TGTGCCAGCGGACGACAGGGGGCGTGGGAAGGCTACACCTTC.

This clone has a handful of counts. The V call is TRBV29-1, the J call TRBJ1-2, with 7 bases identical to TRBD1. The CDR3 contains 12 residues. The germline V gene encodes CDR1 SQVTM and CDR2 ANQGSEA. The V gene end was trimmed by 4 bases and the J gene end by 8 bases; junction bases not matched to a gene: 7. CDR3 nucleotide sequence: TGCAGCGTTGTTCTAGAGGGGGCGGGCTACACCTTC. Amino acids: CSVVLEGAGYTF.

This clone showed up just a few times. V usage is TRBV6-6 and J usage is TRBJ2-7, with 7 positions matching TRBD1. This CDR3 is 15 amino acids long. Germline CDR1 and CDR2: MNHNY and SVGAGI (reference sequence). V dropped 3 bases and J dropped 0; count of bases not matched to a gene: 5. In nucleotides, the CDR3 is TGTGCCAGCAGTTATAGGCAGGGGGACTCCTACGAGCAGTACTTC. The encoded protein is CASSYRQGDSYEQYF.

This clone was counted between two and nine times. This chain links TRBV10-3 with TRBJ2-7; 7 nucleotides match TRBD1. V dropped 3 bases and J dropped 9; count of bases not matched to a gene: 2. The CDR3 covers 11 residues. Germline CDR1 reads ENHRY; CDR2 reads SYGVKD. CDR3 sequence (DNA): TGTGCCATCAGTGACAAGGGGGCGCAGTACTTC. It specifies CAISDKGAQYF.

The V and J genes are TRBV4-3 and TRBJ1-1, with D possibly matching TRBD1 (6 bases). Germline V gene data show CDR1 as LGHNA and CDR2 as YSLEER. The CDR3 spans 14 residues. The V gene lost 0 bases and the J gene lost 11 bases, with 16 bases spanning the gap. The CDR3 nucleotides read TGCGCCAGCAGCCAAGATCAGGGGACCCCGGAGGCTTTCTTT. Translating gives CASSQDQGTPEAFF.

The gene calls are TRBV4-2 and TRBJ2-3; 10 bases agree with TRBD1. CDR1 and CDR2 (germline): LGHNA, YNFKEQ. This CDR3 is built from 16 residues. V dropped 5 bases and J dropped 2; count of bases not matched to a gene: 7. This CDR3 is CASSLGQGRYTDTQYF. The CDR3 DNA is TGTGCCAGCAGCTTGGGACAGGGGAGGTACACAGATACGCAGTATTTT.

V is TRBV16 and J is TRBJ2-1, with D uncertain. Germline values: CDR1 KGHSY, CDR2 FQNENV. The CDR3 has 16 residues. Trimming took off 1 base at V and 1 base at J, with 11 bases between the two ends. CDR3 loop: CASSQFRTASYNEQFF. Here the CDR3 DNA reads TGTGCCAGCAGCCAATTTAGAACAGCTTCCTACAATGAGCAGTTCTTC.

The V call is TRBV29-1, the J call TRBJ1-6; a weak D match, TRBD1 (6 bases). The CDR3 sequence is 13 residues long. CDR1 and CDR2 (germline): SQVTM, ANQGSEA. The germline V and J ends were trimmed by 4 bases and 7 bases, with 11 bases remaining between them. Here the CDR3 DNA reads TGCAGCGTTGGTCAGGGGCAGAATTCACCCCTCCACTTT. This codes for CSVGQGQNSPLHF.

This clone has more than one count but fewer than ten. The chain has TRBV11-2 and TRBJ2-3, with TRBD2 identical over 9 bases. Per the germline V gene, CDR1 is SGHAT and CDR2 is FQNNGV. Germline trimming cut 6 bases from V and 1 base from J; bases unmatched to any gene: 2. CDR3 length: 14 amino acids. The CDR3 sequence: CASRAGGRTDTQYF. DNA of the CDR3: TGTGCCAGCAGAGCGGGGGGACGCACAGATACGCAGTATTTT.

V gene TRBV6-5 combines with J gene TRBJ2-1, with D perhaps TRBD2 (5 bases). CDR3 size: 13 residues. V was pared by 6 bases and J by 4 bases, with 10 bases between. Germline values: CDR1 MNHEY, CDR2 SVGAGI. The CDR3 spells CASSQTRYNEQFF. In DNA, the CDR3 is TGTGCCAGCAGCCAAACTAGGTACAATGAGCAGTTCTTC.

This sequence joins TRBV19 and TRBJ2-7; tentative D call: TRBD1 (5 bases). The CDR3 covers 13 residues. V dropped 8 bases and J dropped 2 bases, with 13 bases sitting between them. CDR1 is LNHDA and CDR2 is SQIVND in the germline V gene (reference sequence). The CDR3 nucleotides are TGTGCCAGTGGACATCAGGAAACCTACGAGCAGTACTTC. It translates to CASGHQETYEQYF.

This clone was detected only a few times. The CDR3 sequence is CASSPGTGAEQYF. CDR3 bases: TGTGCCAGCAGTCCCGGGACAGGGGCCGAGCAGTACTTC. The rearrangement links TRBV2 to TRBJ2-7; 10 bases agree with TRBD1. Germline lookup yields CDR1 SNHLY and CDR2 FYNNEI. With 5 bases clipped from V and 6 bases from J, the junction kept 4 bases outside the gene matches. This CDR3 contains 13 residues.